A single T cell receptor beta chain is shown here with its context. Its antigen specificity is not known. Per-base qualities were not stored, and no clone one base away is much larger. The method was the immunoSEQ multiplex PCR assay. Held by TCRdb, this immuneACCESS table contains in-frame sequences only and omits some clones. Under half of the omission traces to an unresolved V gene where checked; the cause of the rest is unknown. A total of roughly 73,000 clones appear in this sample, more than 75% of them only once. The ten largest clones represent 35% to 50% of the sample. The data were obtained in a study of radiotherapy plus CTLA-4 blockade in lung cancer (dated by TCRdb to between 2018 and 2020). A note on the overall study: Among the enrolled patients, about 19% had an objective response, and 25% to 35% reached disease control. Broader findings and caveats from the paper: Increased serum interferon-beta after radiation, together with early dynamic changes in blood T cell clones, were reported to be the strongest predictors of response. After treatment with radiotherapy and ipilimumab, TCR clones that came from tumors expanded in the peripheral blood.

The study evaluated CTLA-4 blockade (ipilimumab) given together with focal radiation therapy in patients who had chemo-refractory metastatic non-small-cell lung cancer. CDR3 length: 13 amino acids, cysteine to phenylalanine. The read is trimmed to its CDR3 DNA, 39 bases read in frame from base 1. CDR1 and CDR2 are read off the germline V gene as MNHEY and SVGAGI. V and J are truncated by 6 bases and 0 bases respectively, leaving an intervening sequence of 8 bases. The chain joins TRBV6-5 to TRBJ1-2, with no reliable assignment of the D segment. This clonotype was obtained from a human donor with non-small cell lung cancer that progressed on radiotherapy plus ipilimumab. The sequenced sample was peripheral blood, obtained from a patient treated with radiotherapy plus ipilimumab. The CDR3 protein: CASRFLPNYGYTF. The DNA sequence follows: TGTGCCAGCAGGTTTCTCCCTAACTATGGCTACACCTTC.